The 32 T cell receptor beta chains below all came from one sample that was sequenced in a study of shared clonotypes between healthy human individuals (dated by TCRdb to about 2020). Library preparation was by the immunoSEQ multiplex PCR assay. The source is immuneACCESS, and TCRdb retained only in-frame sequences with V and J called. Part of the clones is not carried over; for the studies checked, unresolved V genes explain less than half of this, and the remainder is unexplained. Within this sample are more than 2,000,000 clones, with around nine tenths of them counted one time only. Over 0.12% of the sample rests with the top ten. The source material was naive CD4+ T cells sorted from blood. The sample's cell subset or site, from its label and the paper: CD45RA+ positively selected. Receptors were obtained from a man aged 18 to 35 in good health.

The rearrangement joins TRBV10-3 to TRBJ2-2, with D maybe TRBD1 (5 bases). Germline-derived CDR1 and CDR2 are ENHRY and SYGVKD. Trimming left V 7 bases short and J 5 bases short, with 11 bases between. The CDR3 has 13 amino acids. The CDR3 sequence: CAITGSPTGELFF. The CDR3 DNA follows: TGTGCCATCACAGGGTCCCCAACCGGGGAGCTGTTTTTT.

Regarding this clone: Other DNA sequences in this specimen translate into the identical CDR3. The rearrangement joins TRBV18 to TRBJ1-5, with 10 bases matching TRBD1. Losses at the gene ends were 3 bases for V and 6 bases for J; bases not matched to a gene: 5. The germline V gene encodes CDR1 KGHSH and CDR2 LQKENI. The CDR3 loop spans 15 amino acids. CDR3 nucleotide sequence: TGTGCCAGCTCACCTTCGGGACAGGGGAGTCAGCCCCAGCATTTT. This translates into CASSPSGQGSQPQHF.

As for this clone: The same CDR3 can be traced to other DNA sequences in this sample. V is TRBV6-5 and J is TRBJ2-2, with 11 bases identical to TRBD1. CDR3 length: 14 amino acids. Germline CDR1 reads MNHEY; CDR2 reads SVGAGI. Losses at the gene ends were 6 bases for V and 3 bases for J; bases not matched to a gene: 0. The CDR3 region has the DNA TGTGCCAGCAGGGGACAGGGGGACACCGGGGAGCTGTTTTTT. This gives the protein CASRGQGDTGELFF.

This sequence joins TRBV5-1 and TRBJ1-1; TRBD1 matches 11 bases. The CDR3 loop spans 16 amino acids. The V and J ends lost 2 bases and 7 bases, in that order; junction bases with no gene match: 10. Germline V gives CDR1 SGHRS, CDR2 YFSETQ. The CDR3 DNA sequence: TGCGCCAGCAGCTTTGGGGACAGGGGGACTAAAGATGAAGCTTTCTTT. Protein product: CASSFGDRGTKDEAFF.

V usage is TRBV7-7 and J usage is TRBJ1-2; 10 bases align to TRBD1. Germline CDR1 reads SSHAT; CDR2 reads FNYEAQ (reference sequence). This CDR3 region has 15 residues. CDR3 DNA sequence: TGTGCTCCTATAACCGGACAGGGGGCTAACTATGGCTACACCTTC. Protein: CAPITGQGANYGYTF.

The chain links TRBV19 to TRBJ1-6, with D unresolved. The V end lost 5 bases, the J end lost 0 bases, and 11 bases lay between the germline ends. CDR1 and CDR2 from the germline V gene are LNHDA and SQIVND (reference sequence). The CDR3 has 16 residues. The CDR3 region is CASSFRPSSYNSPLHF. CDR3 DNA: TGTGCCAGTAGTTTCCGTCCGAGCTCCTATAATTCACCCCTCCACTTT.

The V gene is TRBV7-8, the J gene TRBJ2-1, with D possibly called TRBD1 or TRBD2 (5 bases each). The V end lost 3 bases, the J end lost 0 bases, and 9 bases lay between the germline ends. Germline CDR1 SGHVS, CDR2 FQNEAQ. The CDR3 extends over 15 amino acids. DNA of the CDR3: TGTGCCAGCAGCTTCCGGGACGTCTCCTACAATGAGCAGTTCTTC. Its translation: CASSFRDVSYNEQFF.

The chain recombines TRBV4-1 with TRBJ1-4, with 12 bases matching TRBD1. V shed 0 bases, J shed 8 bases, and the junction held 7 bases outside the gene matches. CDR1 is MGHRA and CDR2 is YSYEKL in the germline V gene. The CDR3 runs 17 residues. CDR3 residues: CASSQDPSGTGGEKLFF. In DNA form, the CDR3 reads TGCGCCAGCAGCCAAGACCCCTCCGGGACAGGGGGCGAAAAACTGTTTTTT.

The CDR3 sequence is CASSPTSGSWDTQYF. CDR3 DNA sequence: TGTGCCAGCAGCCCGACTAGCGGGAGTTGGGATACGCAGTATTTT. The rearrangement links TRBV14 to TRBJ2-3; 12 nucleotides line up with TRBD2. The CDR3 sequence is 15 residues long. The junction had 5 bases not matched to a gene; V was cut back by 4 bases and J by 6 bases. The germline gives CDR1 SGHDN, CDR2 FVKESK. The full variable domain, in which reference TRBV14 and TRBJ2-3 provide the parts outside the CDR3, is EAGVTQFPSHSVIEKGQTVTLRCDPISGHDNLYWYRRVMGKEIKFLLHFVKESKQDESGMPNNRFLAERTGGTYSTLKVQPAELEDSGVYFCASSPTSGSWDTQYFGPGTRLTVL.

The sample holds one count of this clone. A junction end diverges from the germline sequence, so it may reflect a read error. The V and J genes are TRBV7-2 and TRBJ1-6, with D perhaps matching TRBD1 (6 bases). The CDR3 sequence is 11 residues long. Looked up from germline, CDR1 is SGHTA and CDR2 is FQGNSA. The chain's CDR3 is CASSLDSGHSF. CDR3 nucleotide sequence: TGTGCCAGCAGCTTAGATTCGGGACACTCATTT.

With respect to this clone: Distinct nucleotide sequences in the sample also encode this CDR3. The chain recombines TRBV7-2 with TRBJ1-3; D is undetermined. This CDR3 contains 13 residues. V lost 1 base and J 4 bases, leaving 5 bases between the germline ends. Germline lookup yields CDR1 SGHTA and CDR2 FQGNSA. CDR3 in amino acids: CASSLGRGNTIYF. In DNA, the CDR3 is TGTGCCAGCAGCTTAGGGCGGGGAAACACCATATATTTT.

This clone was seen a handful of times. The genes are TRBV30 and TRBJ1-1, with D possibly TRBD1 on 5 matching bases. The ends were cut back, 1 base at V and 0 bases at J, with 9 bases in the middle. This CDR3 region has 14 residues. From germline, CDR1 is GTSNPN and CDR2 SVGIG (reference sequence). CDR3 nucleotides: TGTGCCTGGAGTGCAGGGCGTGTGAACACTGAAGCTTTCTTT. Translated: CAWSAGRVNTEAFF.

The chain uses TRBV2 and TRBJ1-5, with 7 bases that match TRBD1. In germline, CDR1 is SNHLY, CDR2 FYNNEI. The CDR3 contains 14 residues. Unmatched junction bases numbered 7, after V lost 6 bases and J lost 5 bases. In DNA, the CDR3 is TGTGCCAGCAGAAGAGCAGGGGGGGATCAGCCCCAGCATTTT. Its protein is CASRRAGGDQPQHF.

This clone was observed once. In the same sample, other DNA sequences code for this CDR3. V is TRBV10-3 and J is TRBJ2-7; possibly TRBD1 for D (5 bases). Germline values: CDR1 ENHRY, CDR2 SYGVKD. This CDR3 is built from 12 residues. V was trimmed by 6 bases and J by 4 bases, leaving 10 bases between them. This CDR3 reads CAIRTDSYEQYF. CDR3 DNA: TGTGCCATCAGGACTGACAGTTACGAGCAGTACTTC.

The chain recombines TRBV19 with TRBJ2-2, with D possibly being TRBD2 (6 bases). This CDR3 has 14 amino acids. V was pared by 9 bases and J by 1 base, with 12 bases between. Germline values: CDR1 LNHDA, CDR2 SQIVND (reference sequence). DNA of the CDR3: TGTGCCAGCAACCTAGCGAAGAACACCGGGGAGCTGTTTTTT. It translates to CASNLAKNTGELFF.

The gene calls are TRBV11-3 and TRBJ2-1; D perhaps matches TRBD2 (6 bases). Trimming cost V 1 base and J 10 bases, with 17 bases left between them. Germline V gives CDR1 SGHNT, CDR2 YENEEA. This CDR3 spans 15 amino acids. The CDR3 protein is CASSLAYSGSNEQFF. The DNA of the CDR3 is TGTGCCAGCAGCTTAGCCTATAGCGGAAGCAACGAGCAGTTCTTC.

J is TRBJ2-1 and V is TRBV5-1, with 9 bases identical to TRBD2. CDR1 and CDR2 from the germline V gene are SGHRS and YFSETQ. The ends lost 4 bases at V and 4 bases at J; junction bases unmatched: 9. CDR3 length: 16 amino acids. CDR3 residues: CASSREAGGAYNEQFF. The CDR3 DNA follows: TGCGCCAGCAGCCGGGAGGCGGGGGGGGCTTACAATGAGCAGTTCTTC.

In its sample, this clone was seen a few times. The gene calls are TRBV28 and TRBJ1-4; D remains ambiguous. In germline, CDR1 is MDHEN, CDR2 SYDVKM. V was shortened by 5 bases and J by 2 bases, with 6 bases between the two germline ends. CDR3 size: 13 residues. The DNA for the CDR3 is TGTGCCAGCAGTACAGACACTAATGAAAAACTGTTTTTT. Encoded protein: CASSTDTNEKLFF.

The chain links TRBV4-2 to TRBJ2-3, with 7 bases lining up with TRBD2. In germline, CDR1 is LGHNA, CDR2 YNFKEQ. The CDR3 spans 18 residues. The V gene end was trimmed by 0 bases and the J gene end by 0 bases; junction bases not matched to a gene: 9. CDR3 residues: CASSQDHPTSASTDTQYF. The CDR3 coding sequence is TGTGCCAGCAGCCAAGATCACCCAACTAGCGCAAGCACAGATACGCAGTATTTT.

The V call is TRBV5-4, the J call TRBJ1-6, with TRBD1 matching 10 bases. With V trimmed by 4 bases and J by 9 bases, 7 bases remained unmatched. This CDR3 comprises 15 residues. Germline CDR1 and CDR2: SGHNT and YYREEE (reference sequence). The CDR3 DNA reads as TGTGCCAGCAGCCGGGGGACAGGGGATGCTTCACCCCTCCACTTT. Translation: CASSRGTGDASPLHF.

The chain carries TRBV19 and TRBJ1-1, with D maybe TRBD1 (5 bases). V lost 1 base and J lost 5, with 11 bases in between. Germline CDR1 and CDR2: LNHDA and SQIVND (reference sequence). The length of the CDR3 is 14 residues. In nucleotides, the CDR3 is TGTGCCAGTAGTATAGTCACAGGAGGGACTGAAGCTTTCTTT. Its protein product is CASSIVTGGTEAFF. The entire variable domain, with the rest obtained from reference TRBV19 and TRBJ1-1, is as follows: DGGITQSPKYLFRKEGQNVTLSCEQNLNHDAMYWYRQDPGQGLRLIYYSQIVNDFQKGDIAEGYSVSREKKESFPLTVTSAQKNPTAFYLCASSIVTGGTEAFFGQGTRLTVV.

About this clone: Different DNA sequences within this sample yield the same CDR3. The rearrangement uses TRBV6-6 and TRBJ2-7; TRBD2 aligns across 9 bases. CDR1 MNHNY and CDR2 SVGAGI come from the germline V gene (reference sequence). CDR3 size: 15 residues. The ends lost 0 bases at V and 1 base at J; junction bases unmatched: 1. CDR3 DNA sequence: TGTGCCAGCAGTTACTCGACTAGCGGTTCCTACGAGCAGTACTTC. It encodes CASSYSTSGSYEQYF.

The CDR3 sequence is CASSPRDRKNEKLFF. Here the CDR3 DNA reads TGTGCCAGCAGTCCTCGTGACAGGAAAAATGAAAAACTGTTTTTT. The chain combines TRBV11-2 with TRBJ1-4; tentative D call: TRBD1 (6 bases). This CDR3 comprises 15 residues. The V end was cut by 6 bases, the J end by 5 bases, with 16 bases between. The germline V gene has CDR1 SGHAT and CDR2 FQNNGV.

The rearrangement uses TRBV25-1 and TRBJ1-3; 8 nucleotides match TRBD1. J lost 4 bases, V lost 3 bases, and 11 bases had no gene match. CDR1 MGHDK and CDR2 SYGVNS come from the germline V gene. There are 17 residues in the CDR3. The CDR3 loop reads CASSDQADRGRGNTIYF. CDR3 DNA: TGTGCCAGCAGTGACCAAGCTGACAGGGGAAGAGGAAACACCATATATTTT.

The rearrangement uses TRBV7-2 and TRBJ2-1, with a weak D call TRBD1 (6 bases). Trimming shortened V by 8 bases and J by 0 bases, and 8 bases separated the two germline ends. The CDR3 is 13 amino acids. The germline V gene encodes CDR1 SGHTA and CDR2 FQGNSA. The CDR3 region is CASRTVSYNEQFF. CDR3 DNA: TGTGCCAGCCGGACAGTCTCCTACAATGAGCAGTTCTTC.

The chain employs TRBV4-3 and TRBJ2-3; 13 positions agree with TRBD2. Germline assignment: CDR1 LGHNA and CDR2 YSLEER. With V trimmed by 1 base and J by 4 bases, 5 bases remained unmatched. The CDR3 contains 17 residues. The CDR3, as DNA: TGCGCCAGCAGCCAAGCCCTGGGACTAGCGGGACCAGATACGCAGTATTTT. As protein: CASSQALGLAGPDTQYF.

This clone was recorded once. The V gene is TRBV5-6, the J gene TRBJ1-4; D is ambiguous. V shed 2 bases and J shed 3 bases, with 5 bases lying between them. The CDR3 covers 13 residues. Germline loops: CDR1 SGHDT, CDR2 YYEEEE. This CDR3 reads CASSFDPNEKLFF. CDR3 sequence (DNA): TGTGCCAGCAGCTTTGATCCTAATGAAAAACTGTTTTTT. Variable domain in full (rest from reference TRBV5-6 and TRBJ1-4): DAGVTQSPTHLIKTRGQQVTLRCSPKSGHDTVSWYQQALGQGPQFIFQYYEEEERQRGNFPDRFSGHQFPNYSSELNVNALLLGDSALYLCASSFDPNEKLFFGSGTQLSVL.

The CDR3 reads CASSQGQASTSYEQYF. The CDR3 bases are TGCGCCAGCAGCCAAGGACAGGCTTCAACCTCCTACGAGCAGTACTTC. The V and J genes are TRBV4-3 and TRBJ2-7, with D possibly being TRBD1 (6 bases). This CDR3 comprises 16 residues. V lost 1 base and J 0 bases, leaving 13 bases between the germline ends. In germline, CDR1 is LGHNA, CDR2 YSLEER.

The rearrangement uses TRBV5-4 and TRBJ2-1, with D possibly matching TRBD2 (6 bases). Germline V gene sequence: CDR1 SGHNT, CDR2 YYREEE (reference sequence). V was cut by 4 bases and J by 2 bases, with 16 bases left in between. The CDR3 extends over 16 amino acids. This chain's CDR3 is CASSPPAGLTYNEQFF. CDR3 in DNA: TGTGCCAGCAGCCCTCCAGCGGGCCTGACCTACAATGAGCAGTTCTTC.

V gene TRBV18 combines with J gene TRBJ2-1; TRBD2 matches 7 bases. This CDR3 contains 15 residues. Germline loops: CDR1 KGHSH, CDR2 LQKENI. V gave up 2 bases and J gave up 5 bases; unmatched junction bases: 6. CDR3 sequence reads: CASSPGLAANNEQFF. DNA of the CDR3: TGTGCCAGCTCACCAGGGCTAGCGGCCAACAATGAGCAGTTCTTC.

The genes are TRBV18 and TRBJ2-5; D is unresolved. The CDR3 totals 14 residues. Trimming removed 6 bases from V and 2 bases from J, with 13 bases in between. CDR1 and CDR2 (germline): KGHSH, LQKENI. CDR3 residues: CASSWTESQETQYF. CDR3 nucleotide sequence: TGTGCCAGCTCTTGGACGGAAAGTCAAGAGACCCAGTACTTC.

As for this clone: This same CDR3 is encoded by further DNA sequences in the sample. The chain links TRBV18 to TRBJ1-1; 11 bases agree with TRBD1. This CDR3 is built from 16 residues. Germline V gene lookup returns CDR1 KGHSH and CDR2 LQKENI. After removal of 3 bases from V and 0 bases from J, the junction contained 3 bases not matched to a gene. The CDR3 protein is CASSPPGQGVNTEAFF. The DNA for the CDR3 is TGTGCCAGCTCACCGCCGGGACAGGGGGTGAACACTGAAGCTTTCTTT. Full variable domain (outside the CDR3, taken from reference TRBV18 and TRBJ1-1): NAGVMQNPRHLVRRRGQEARLRCSPMKGHSHVYWYRQLPEEGLKFMVYLQKENIIDESGMPKERFSAEFPKEGPSILRIQQVVRGDSAAYFCASSPPGQGVNTEAFFGQGTRLTVV.